Included here is one TCR beta chain sequence, with context. There is no known antigen for this receptor. Per-base quality was not reported, and no clone a single base away is much larger than it. The data are from a study of T cell repertoires in cytomegalovirus infection (dated by TCRdb to the late 2010s). Concerning the study at large: Because public TCR beta signatures pointed to carriage of CMV infection together with the matching HLA type, the HLA type of each donor mattered for the analysis.

General findings and caveats noted by the study authors: In both this cohort and an independent cohort of several hundred donors, the cumulative frequency of public TCR beta family members distinguished carriers of CMV infection plus the relevant HLA type. The ex vivo response was dominated by HLA-C-restricted CMV-specific TCR beta clonotypes, which also provided the single most frequent clonotype in two of eight donors.

The cysteine opens and the phenylalanine closes a CDR3 of 13 amino acids. CDR3 DNA only is kept here, 39 bases in frame from base 1. CDR1 MDHEN and CDR2 SYDVKM are derived from the germline V gene. The junction shows trimming of 7 bases on V and 8 bases on J, plus 15 bases between the germline ends. Sequenced using an Illumina HiSeq 1500. TCRdb handled the public reads itself, with Q25 trimming in fastp and clone calling in MiXCR, and kept productive beta chains. Rows are unified per CDR3 protein, each entry keeping the most common DNA and genes. Present in this sample are a few hundred thousand distinct CDR3 sequences, roughly 15% of which were seen just once. The top ten hold 8.8% of the sample.

The rearranged segments are TRBV28 and TRBJ1-5, and perhaps TRBD1 as D gene, on 6 matching bases. The sequenced sample consisted of PBMCs. This receptor was obtained from a human donor in good health (CMV status not recorded). Some clones in this sample may be carry-over from other donors' samples. The DNA reads TGTGCCAGCACCTCGGGGGGCATAGAGCCCCAGCATTTT. Its protein is CASTSGGIEPQHF.